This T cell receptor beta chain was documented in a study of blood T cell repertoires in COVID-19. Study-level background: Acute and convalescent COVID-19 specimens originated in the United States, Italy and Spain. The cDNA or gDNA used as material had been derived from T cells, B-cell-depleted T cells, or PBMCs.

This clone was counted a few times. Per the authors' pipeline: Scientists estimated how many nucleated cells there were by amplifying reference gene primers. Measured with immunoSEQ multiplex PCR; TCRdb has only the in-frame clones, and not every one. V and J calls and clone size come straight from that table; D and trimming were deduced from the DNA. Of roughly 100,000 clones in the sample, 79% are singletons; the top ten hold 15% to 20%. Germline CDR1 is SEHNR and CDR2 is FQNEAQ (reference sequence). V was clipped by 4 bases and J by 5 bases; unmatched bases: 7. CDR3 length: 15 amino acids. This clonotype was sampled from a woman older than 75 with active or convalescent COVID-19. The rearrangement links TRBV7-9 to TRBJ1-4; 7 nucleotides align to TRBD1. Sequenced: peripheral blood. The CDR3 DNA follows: TGTGCCAGCAGCTCCCGGACAGGAGAGAATGAAAAACTGTTTTTT. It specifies CASSSRTGENEKLFF.